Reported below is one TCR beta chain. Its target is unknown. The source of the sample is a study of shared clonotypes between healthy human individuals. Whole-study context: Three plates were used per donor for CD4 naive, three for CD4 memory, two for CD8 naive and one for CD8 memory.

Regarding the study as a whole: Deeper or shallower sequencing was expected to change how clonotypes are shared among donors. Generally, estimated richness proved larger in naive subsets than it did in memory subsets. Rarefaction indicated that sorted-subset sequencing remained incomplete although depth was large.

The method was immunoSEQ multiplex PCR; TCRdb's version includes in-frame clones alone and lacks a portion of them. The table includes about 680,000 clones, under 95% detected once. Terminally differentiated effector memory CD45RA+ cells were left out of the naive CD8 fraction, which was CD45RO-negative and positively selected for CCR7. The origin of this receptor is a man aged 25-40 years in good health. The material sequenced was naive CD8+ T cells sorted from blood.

This CDR3 is CASSTQEQGWEQYF. CDR3 nucleotide sequence: TGCGCCAGCAGCACCCAGGAACAGGGATGGGAGCAGTACTTC. The chain joins TRBV4-1 to TRBJ2-7; possible D gene TRBD1, 6 bases. V dropped 5 bases and J dropped 7 bases, with 18 bases sitting between them. Germline CDR1 MGHRA, CDR2 YSYEKL. The CDR3 has 14 amino acids.